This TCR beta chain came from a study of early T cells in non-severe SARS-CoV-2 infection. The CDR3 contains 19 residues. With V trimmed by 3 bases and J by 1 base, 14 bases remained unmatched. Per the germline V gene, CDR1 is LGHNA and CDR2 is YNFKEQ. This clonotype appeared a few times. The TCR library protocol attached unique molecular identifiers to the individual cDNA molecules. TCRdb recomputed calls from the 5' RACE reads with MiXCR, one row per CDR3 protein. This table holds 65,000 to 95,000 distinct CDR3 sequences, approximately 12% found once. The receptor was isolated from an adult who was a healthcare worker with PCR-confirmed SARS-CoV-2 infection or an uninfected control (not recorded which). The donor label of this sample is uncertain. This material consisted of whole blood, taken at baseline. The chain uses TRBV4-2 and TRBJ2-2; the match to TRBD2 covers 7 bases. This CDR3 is CASSHAALGGGWNTGELFF. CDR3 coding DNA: TGTGCCAGCAGCCACGCCGCGTTAGGCGGGGGATGGAACACCGGGGAGCTGTTTTTT.